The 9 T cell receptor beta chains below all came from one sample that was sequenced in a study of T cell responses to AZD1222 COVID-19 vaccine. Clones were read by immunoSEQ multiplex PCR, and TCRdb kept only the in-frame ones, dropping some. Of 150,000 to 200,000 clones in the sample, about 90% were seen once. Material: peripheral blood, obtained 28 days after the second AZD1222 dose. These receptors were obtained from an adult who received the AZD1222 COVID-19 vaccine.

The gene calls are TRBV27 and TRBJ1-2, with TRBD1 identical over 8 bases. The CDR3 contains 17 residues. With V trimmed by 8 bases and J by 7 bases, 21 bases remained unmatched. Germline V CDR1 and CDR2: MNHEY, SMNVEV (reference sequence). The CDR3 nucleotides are TGTGCCAGCTTTATGCCCCGGGTGACAGGGGTGCAGGGTGGCTACACCTTC. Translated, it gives CASFMPRVTGVQGGYTF.

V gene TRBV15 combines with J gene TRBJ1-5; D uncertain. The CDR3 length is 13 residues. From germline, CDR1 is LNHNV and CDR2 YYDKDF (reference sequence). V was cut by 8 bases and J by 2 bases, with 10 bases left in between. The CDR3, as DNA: TGTGCCACCGGGTGGGTTGGCAATCAGCCCCAGCATTTT. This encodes CATGWVGNQPQHF.

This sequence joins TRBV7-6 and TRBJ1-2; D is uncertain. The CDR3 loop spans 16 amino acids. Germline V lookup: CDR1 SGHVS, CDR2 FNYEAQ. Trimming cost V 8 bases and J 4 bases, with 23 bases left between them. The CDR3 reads CASGPGLDGPGYGYTF. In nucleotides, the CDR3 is TGTGCCAGCGGCCCGGGTTTAGACGGCCCGGGCTATGGCTACACCTTC. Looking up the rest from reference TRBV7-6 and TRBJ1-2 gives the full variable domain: GAGVSQSPRYKVTKRGQDVALRCDPISGHVSLYWYRQALGQGPEFLTYFNYEAQQDKSGLPNDRFSAERPEGSISTLTIQRTEQRDSAMYRCASGPGLDGPGYGYTFGSGTRLTVV.

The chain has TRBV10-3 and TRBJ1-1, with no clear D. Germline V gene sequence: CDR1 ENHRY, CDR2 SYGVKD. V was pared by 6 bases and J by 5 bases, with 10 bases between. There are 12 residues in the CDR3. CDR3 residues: CAIRETQTEAFF. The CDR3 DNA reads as TGTGCCATCAGAGAGACCCAGACTGAAGCTTTCTTT.

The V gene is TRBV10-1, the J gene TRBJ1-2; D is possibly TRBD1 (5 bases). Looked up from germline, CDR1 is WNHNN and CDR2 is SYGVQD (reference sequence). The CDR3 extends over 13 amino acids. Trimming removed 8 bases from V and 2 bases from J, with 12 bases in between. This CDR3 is CASPGPINYGYTF. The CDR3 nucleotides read TGCGCCAGCCCGGGACCTATAAACTATGGCTACACCTTC.

CDR3 amino acids: CASGRTGGYTF. CDR3 in DNA: TGTGCCAGCGGCCGGACAGGGGGCTACACCTTC. The rearrangement uses TRBV7-9 and TRBJ1-2, with 8 bases that match TRBD1. This CDR3 region has 11 residues. CDR1 and CDR2 (germline): SEHNR, FQNEAQ (reference sequence). Unmatched junction bases numbered 4, after V lost 8 bases and J lost 8 bases.

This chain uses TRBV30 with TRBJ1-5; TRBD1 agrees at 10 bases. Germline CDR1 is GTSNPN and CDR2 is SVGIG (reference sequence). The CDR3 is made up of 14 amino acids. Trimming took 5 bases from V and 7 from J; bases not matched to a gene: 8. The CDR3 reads CAWDRGREGQPQHF. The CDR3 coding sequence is TGTGCCTGGGACAGGGGGCGCGAGGGCCAGCCCCAGCATTTT.

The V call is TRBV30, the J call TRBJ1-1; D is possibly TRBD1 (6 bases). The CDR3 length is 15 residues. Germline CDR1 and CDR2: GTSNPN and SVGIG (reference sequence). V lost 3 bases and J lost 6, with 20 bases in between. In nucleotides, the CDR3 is TGTGCCTGGAGGGCCGCGATTGGGGGGCACCCTGAAGCTTTCTTT. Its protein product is CAWRAAIGGHPEAFF. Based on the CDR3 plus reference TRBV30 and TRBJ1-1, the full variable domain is SQTIHQWPATLVQPVGSPLSLECTVEGTSNPNLYWYRQAAGRGLQLLFYSVGIGQISSEVPQNLSASRPQDRQFILSSKKLLLSDSGFYLCAWRAAIGGHPEAFFGQGTRLTVV.

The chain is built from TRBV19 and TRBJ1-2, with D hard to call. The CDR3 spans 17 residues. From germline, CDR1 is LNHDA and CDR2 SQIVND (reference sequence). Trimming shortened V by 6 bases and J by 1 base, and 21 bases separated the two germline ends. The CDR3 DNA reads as TGTGCCAGTAGGGGGTCCTCGATGCTGTCCCTTAACTATGGCTACACCTTC. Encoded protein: CASRGSSMLSLNYGYTF.